This TCR beta chain was obtained from a study of blood T cell repertoires in COVID-19. V lost 3 bases to trimming and J lost 5 bases; unmatched junction nucleotides: 9. Germline assignment: CDR1 MNHEY and CDR2 SMNVEV (reference sequence). The CDR3 extends over 15 amino acids. Assay: immunoSEQ multiplex PCR; the TCRdb copy retains only in-frame clones and omits some. The sample shows over 250,000 clones, roughly 90% of them seen only once. The TCR sequence derives from a man in his sixties who had recovered from COVID-19. This sequence joins TRBV27 and TRBJ1-2, with 7 positions matching TRBD1. Sequencing was carried out using PBMCs or T cells enriched from blood (not recorded which). CDR3 DNA sequence: TGTGCCAGCAGTTTTGCCCCGGGACAGTTATATGGCTACACCTTC. It yields the protein CASSFAPGQLYGYTF.